Shown below are 25 T cell receptor beta chains from a single sample sequenced in a study of regulatory T cells in long-lasting Graves disease. Arm-PCR of CDR3 regions and iRepertoire HTBI primers were used to build TCR beta libraries. TCRdb independently ran MiXCR on the multiplex PCR reads; one entry per CDR3 protein. The data show 650,000 to 850,000 distinct CDR3 sequences, around 30% seen once. Time point denoted: persistent/refractory GD, antithyroid drugs over 5 years with positive TRAb. After RNA was extracted from PBMCs, the TCR library was made from it. This sample comprised peripheral blood mononuclear cells (PBMCs), obtained when the disease was refractory, from a patient treated with antithyroid drugs. These receptors came from a female donor with Graves disease.

This clonotype was found a few times. The chain has TRBV5-5 and TRBJ1-2, with 9 bases lining up with TRBD1. The germline gives CDR1 SGHKS, CDR2 YYEKEE (reference sequence). V was clipped by 5 bases and J by 5 bases; unmatched bases: 10. The CDR3 is 15 amino acids. The CDR3 region is CASSSTGGVSYGYTF. CDR3 DNA sequence: TGTGCCAGCAGTTCGACAGGGGGTGTCAGTTATGGCTACACCTTC.

This sequence joins TRBV30 and TRBJ2-1; 11 bases match TRBD2. Germline lookup yields CDR1 GTSNPN and CDR2 SVGIG (reference sequence). This CDR3 has 14 amino acids. V shed 5 bases, J shed 5 bases, and the junction held 5 bases outside the gene matches. The CDR3 DNA reads as TGTGCCTGGCTAGCGGGAGGTTGGAACAATGAGCAGTTCTTC. This sequence encodes CAWLAGGWNNEQFF.

This clonotype was seen a few times. The chain employs TRBV27 and TRBJ2-1; TRBD2 agrees at 7 bases. The length of the CDR3 is 15 residues. Germline CDR1 and CDR2: MNHEY and SMNVEV (reference sequence). V lost 5 bases to trimming and J lost 4 bases; unmatched junction nucleotides: 8. The CDR3 region has the DNA TGTGCCAGCAGTCCCCGAGGAGCGGGATACAATGAGCAGTTCTTC. It encodes CASSPRGAGYNEQFF.

This clonotype was seen a handful of times. The chain carries TRBV14 and TRBJ2-5; 7 bases align to TRBD2. Germline assignment: CDR1 SGHDN and CDR2 FVKESK. This CDR3 region has 16 residues. After removal of 0 bases from V and 2 bases from J, the junction contained 6 bases not matched to a gene. The CDR3: CASSQDVGAGQETQYF. Here the CDR3 DNA reads TGTGCCAGCAGCCAAGACGTAGGAGCGGGGCAAGAGACCCAGTACTTC.

This clonotype has a count of ten or more. The chain employs TRBV6-1 and TRBJ2-7; D is unresolved. Germline V gene lookup returns CDR1 MNHNS and CDR2 SASEGT. The CDR3 is 13 amino acids. V lost 0 bases, J lost 2 bases, and 5 bases lay in between. CDR3 loop: CASSEALTYEQYF. In DNA, the CDR3 is TGTGCCAGCAGTGAAGCTCTGACCTACGAGCAGTACTTC.

This clonotype was observed a handful of times. The chain employs TRBV6-1 and TRBJ1-4; D not certain. With 6 bases removed from V and 10 bases from J, the gap between germline ends came to 18 bases. The CDR3 totals 14 residues. Germline CDR1 MNHNS, CDR2 SASEGT. The chain's CDR3 is CASSNDNYWGKLFF. CDR3 in DNA: TGTGCCAGCAGCAACGATAACTATTGGGGAAAACTGTTTTTT.

This sequence joins TRBV30 and TRBJ1-3; maybe TRBD1 (5 bases). V lost 3 bases to trimming and J lost 1 base, with 10 bases between them. CDR1 is GTSNPN and CDR2 is SVGIG in the germline V gene (reference sequence). The CDR3 runs to 14 residues. The chain's CDR3 is CAWSGTWSGNTIYF. As DNA, the CDR3 is TGTGCCTGGAGCGGGACGTGGTCTGGAAACACCATATATTTT.

The genes are TRBV16 and TRBJ1-4, with D maybe TRBD1 (5 bases). The CDR3 length is 13 residues. CDR1 KGHSY and CDR2 FQNENV come from the germline V gene. V was shortened by 3 bases and J by 7 bases, with 9 bases between the two germline ends. The CDR3 loop is CASSQWGTEKLFF. CDR3 nucleotides: TGTGCCAGCAGCCAGTGGGGGACTGAAAAACTGTTTTTT.

Ten or more counts support this clonotype. The chain couples TRBV28 to TRBJ1-2; D gene unclear. Between the trimmed V and J ends, which lost 3 bases and 4 bases, there was a span of 18 bases. Germline CDR1 reads MDHEN; CDR2 reads SYDVKM. This CDR3 comprises 16 residues. The CDR3 DNA reads TGTGCCAGCAGTTTGTGGGTCTTCGCCCCTCCCTATGGCTACACCTTC. This sequence encodes CASSLWVFAPPYGYTF.

This clonotype occurred a few times. The chain uses TRBV9 and TRBJ2-7; unclear D gene. V gave up 2 bases and J gave up 0 bases, with 12 bases separating them. The CDR3 contains 15 residues. Germline V gives CDR1 SGDLS, CDR2 YYNGEE. CDR3 in amino acids: CASSVGGSSSYEQYF. CDR3 nucleotide sequence: TGTGCCAGCAGCGTCGGCGGCAGTAGCTCCTACGAGCAGTACTTC.

This clonotype was counted a few times. V gene TRBV25-1 combines with J gene TRBJ1-1; possibly TRBD1 for D (6 bases). V lost 0 bases to trimming and J lost 5 bases, with 13 bases between them. CDR1 and CDR2 from the germline V gene are MGHDK and SYGVNS. The CDR3 sequence is 15 residues long. CDR3 residues: CASSEYGQGRTEAFF. The CDR3 DNA follows: TGTGCCAGCAGTGAATATGGGCAGGGGAGGACTGAAGCTTTCTTT. The whole variable domain, filled in from reference TRBV25-1 and TRBJ1-1, reads EADIYQTPRYLVIGTGKKITLECSQTMGHDKMYWYQQDPGMELHLIHYSYGVNSTEKGDLSSESTVSRIRTEHFPLTLESARPSHTSQYLCASSEYGQGRTEAFFGQGTRLTVV.

This clonotype was counted a few times. The CDR3 is CAIRQQGEPKNTEAFF. The DNA of the CDR3 is TGTGCCATCAGGCAACAGGGGGAACCAAAGAACACTGAAGCTTTCTTT. V usage is TRBV10-3 and J usage is TRBJ1-1; 8 bases are shared with TRBD1. With 6 bases clipped from V and 1 base from J, the junction kept 10 bases outside the gene matches. Germline-derived CDR1 and CDR2 are ENHRY and SYGVKD. CDR3 length: 16 residues.

V is TRBV10-1 and J is TRBJ2-5; no firm D call. The germline CDR1 and CDR2 sequences are WNHNN and SYGVQD (reference sequence). V shed 4 bases and J shed 5 bases, with 11 bases lying between them. The CDR3 extends over 13 amino acids. The CDR3: CASSAPPGETQYF. In nucleotides, the CDR3 is TGCGCCAGCAGTGCTCCCCCCGGCGAGACCCAGTACTTC.

This clonotype was seen a few times. The genes are TRBV28 and TRBJ1-1; 7 positions match TRBD1. From germline, CDR1 is MDHEN and CDR2 SYDVKM. V shed 1 base, J shed 0 bases, and the junction held 17 bases outside the gene matches. The CDR3 totals 20 residues. The CDR3 DNA sequence: TGTGCCAGCAGTTTATCTGGAGGGTACTTAACAGGGGATATGAACACTGAAGCTTTCTTT. Translated, it gives CASSLSGGYLTGDMNTEAFF.

This clonotype occurred once. Possible read error: a much larger clone is one base away. The rearrangement joins TRBV2 to TRBJ1-6; 8 positions agree with TRBD1. The V gene's germline CDR1 is SNHLY and CDR2 FYNNEI. V shed 4 bases and J 8 bases; nucleotides not matched to a gene: 7. The CDR3 sequence is 15 residues long. CDR3 loop: CASSARDRRDSPLHF. DNA of the CDR3: TGTGCCAGCAGTGCCCGGGACAGGAGAGATTCACCCCTCCACTTT.

This clonotype occurred a few times. The rearrangement joins TRBV3-1 to TRBJ1-2; maybe TRBD1 (6 bases). Between the trimmed V and J ends, which lost 4 bases and 5 bases, there was a span of 14 bases. Germline V gene data show CDR1 as LGHDT and CDR2 as YNNKEL (reference sequence). CDR3 length: 14 amino acids. The CDR3 sequence: CASSLRQEEYGYTF. The DNA of the CDR3 is TGTGCCAGCAGCCTGAGACAGGAGGAATATGGCTACACCTTC.

For this clonotype: This may be a read error, as it is one base from a much larger clone. Here the CDR3 omits its conserved ending phenylalanine or tryptophan, so a read error is the likely source. The gene calls are TRBV6-9 and TRBJ1-1; D is unclear. CDR1 and CDR2 (germline): MNHGY, SVAAGI. This CDR3 has 14 amino acids. Trimming pared 4 bases from V and 1 base from J, leaving 10 bases between. The CDR3 DNA sequence: TGTGCCAGCAGTTTAACTCAAGCGAACACTGAAGCTTTCTAT. Translated, it gives CASSLTQANTEAFY.

This clonotype has a handful of counts. The CDR3 DNA sequence: TGTGCCAGCAGCCCCGCACAGGGGGCAGGGACTGAAGCTTTCTTT. Its translation is CASSPAQGAGTEAFF. This sequence joins TRBV6-1 and TRBJ1-1; 9 bases match TRBD1. Per the germline V gene, CDR1 is MNHNS and CDR2 is SASEGT. The CDR3 runs to 15 residues. V lost 6 bases, J lost 5 bases, and 10 bases stayed unmatched.

The CDR3: CASSPRDSQRETQYF. The DNA of the CDR3 is TGCGCCAGCAGCCCCCGGGACAGTCAGAGAGAGACCCAGTACTTC. The chain joins TRBV5-1 to TRBJ2-5, with TRBD1 identical over 7 bases. V was pared by 4 bases and J by 4 bases, with 10 bases of the junction left unmatched. Germline CDR1 reads SGHRS; CDR2 reads YFSETQ. This CDR3 has 15 residues.

Points on this clonotype: This may come from a read error, since a much larger clone is one base off. V is TRBV2 and J is TRBJ2-5; TRBD1 or TRBD2 may be the D gene (6 bases each). This CDR3 contains 12 residues. Germline V gene data show CDR1 as SNHLY and CDR2 as FYNNEI. With 10 bases removed from V and 9 bases from J, the gap between germline ends came to 18 bases. This chain's CDR3 is CATARGVGAQYF. The CDR3 coding sequence is TGTGCCACCGCTAGGGGGGTTGGGGCCCAGTACTTC. Filled out from reference TRBV2 and TRBJ2-5, the complete variable domain reads EPEVTQTPSHQVTQMGQEVILRCVPISNHLYFYWYRQILGQKVEFLVSFYNNEISEKSEIFDDQFSVERPDGSNFTLKIRSTKLEDSAMYFCATARGVGAQYFGPGTRLLVL.

This chain connects TRBV5-1 to TRBJ1-1; TRBD1 aligns across 8 bases. The CDR3 contains 14 residues. Germline V gene lookup returns CDR1 SGHRS and CDR2 YFSETQ. V lost 5 bases to trimming and J lost 4 bases; unmatched junction nucleotides: 7. CDR3 region: CASRRQGLITEAFF. The CDR3 nucleotides are TGCGCCAGCAGGAGACAGGGGCTTATCACTGAAGCTTTCTTT.

The J gene is TRBJ1-5, the V gene TRBV29-1; D possibly corresponds to TRBD1 (5 bases). Trimming cost V 5 bases and J 3 bases, with 11 bases left between them. This CDR3 contains 13 residues. Per the germline V gene, CDR1 is SQVTM and CDR2 is ANQGSEA. The CDR3 sequence is CSVRTGLNQPQHF. The CDR3 nucleotides read TGCAGCGTTCGCACAGGTCTCAATCAGCCCCAGCATTTT. Supplemented by reference TRBV29-1 and TRBJ1-5, the full variable domain reads SAVISQKPSRDICQRGTSLTIQCQVDSQVTMMFWYRQQPGQSLTLIATANQGSEATYESGFVIDKFPISRPNLTFSTLTVSNMSPEDSSIYLCSVRTGLNQPQHFGDGTRLSIL.

This clonotype was counted a few times. The rearrangement uses TRBV6-1 and TRBJ2-7; 10 bases are shared with TRBD2. The CDR3 is 15 amino acids. Germline V lookup: CDR1 MNHNS, CDR2 SASEGT. V shed 7 bases, J shed 7 bases, and the junction held 13 bases outside the gene matches. This CDR3 is CASNARLAGAEEQYF. Here the CDR3 DNA reads TGTGCCAGCAACGCGCGGCTAGCGGGAGCCGAAGAGCAGTACTTC.

The V and J genes are TRBV7-2 and TRBJ1-4; D ambiguous. CDR1 SGHTA and CDR2 FQGNSA come from the germline V gene. The V gene lost 2 bases and the J gene lost 0 bases, with 7 bases spanning the gap. The CDR3 spans 15 residues. Here the CDR3 DNA reads TGTGCCAGCAGCTTAAAGGTCACAACTAATGAAAAACTGTTTTTT. Protein product: CASSLKVTTNEKLFF.

This clonotype appeared many times. The chain couples TRBV12-3 or TRBV12-4 to TRBJ2-2, with D tentatively TRBD1 (6 bases). V gave up 6 bases and J gave up 5 bases, with 10 bases separating them. CDR3 length: 13 residues. The CDR3 protein is CASSPTGTGELFF. CDR3 DNA: TGTGCCAGCAGCCCGACAGGAACCGGGGAGCTGTTTTTT.